The 2 T cell receptor beta chains below were found in one sample sequenced in a study of cytomegalovirus exposure and HLA in healthy donors. 60 Vbeta and 13 Jbeta primers were used in PCR. The data were produced by immunoSEQ multiplex PCR, yet TCRdb's version contains in-frame clones alone and is incomplete. The sample carries 160,000 or so clones, roughly 79% recorded once. Sequenced input: PBMCs. Receptors originate from a man younger than 40 in good health and CMV-seronegative.

This chain connects TRBV15 to TRBJ2-5; D is perhaps TRBD2 (6 bases). The V and J ends lost 0 bases and 6 bases respectively, with 11 bases between them. CDR1 and CDR2 (germline): LNHNV, YYDKDF (reference sequence). The CDR3 contains 14 residues. The CDR3 loop is CATSRDLEGKTQYF. The DNA of the CDR3 is TGTGCCACCAGCAGAGATCTGGAGGGTAAGACCCAGTACTTC.

The J gene is TRBJ2-3, the V gene TRBV5-5, with D perhaps matching TRBD2 (5 bases). This CDR3 region has 14 residues. The V gene lost 0 bases and the J gene lost 4 bases, with 9 bases spanning the gap. The V gene's germline CDR1 is SGHKS and CDR2 YYEKEE (reference sequence). The CDR3 DNA reads TGTGCCAGCAGCTTGGGCGGGTTGGCAGATACGCAGTATTTT. Amino acids: CASSLGGLADTQYF.